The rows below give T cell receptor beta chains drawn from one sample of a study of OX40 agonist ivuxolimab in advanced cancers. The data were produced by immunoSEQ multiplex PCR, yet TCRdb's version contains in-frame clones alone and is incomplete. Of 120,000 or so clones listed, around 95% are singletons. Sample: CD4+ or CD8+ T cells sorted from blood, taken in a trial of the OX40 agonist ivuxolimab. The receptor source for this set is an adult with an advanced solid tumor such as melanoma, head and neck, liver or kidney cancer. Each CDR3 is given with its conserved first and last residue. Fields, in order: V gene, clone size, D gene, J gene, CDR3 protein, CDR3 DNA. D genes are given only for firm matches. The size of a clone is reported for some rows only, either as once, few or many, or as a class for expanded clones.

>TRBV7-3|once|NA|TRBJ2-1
CASSFGGLQNNEQFF
TGTGCCAGCAGCTTCGGGGGACTCCAAAACAATGAGCAGTTCTTC
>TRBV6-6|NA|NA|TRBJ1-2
CASSYSRNSYGYTF
TGTGCCAGCAGTTACTCGAGAAACAGCTATGGCTACACCTTC
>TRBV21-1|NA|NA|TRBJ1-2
CASRILRDRDSARNGYTF
TGTGCCAGCCGGATTCTCCGGGACAGGGATTCCGCGCGAAATGGCTACACCTTC
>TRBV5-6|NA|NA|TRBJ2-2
CASSLLQGELFF
TGTGCCAGCAGCTTGTTACAGGGGGAGCTGTTTTTT
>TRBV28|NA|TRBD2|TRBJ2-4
CASRGLAGSEVQYF
TGTGCCAGCAGAGGGCTAGCGGGTTCAGAGGTTCAGTACTTC
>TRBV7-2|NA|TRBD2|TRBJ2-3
CASSLLAGADQSTDTQYF
TGTGCCAGCAGCTTGCTAGCGGGAGCCGACCAGAGCACAGATACGCAGTATTTT
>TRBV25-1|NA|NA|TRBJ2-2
CASTLGSGELFF
TGTGCCAGCACTCTTGGGTCTGGGGAGCTGTTTTTT
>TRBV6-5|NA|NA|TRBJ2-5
CASSYLAPGETQYF
TGTGCCAGCAGTTACCTAGCGCCGGGGGAGACCCAGTACTTC
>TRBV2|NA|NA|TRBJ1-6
CASSEARFRGGSLHF
TGTGCCAGCAGTGAAGCTAGATTTAGGGGTGGATCCCTCCACTTT
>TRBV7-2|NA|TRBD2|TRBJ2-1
CASSFVLAAGYNEQFF
TGTGCCAGCAGCTTCGTCCTAGCGGCTGGCTACAATGAGCAGTTCTTC
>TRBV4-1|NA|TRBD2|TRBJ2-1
CASSPLTSGSSYNEQFF
TGCGCCAGCAGCCCGCTGACTAGCGGGAGCTCCTACAATGAGCAGTTCTTC
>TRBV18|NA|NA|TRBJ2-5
CASSPEETQYF
TGTGCCAGCTCACCGGAGGAGACCCAGTACTTC
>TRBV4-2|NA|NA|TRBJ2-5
CASSQAQGLAKETQYF
TGTGCCAGCAGCCAAGCCCAGGGGCTAGCGAAAGAGACCCAGTACTTC
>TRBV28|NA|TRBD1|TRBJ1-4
CASRLTGTREKLFF
TGTGCCAGCAGGTTGACAGGGACAAGGGAAAAACTGTTTTTT
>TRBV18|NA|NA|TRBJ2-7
CASSPLGTYEQYF
TGTGCCAGCTCACCCCTCGGGACTTACGAGCAGTACTTC
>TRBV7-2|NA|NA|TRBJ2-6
CASSLQAALPFSGANVLTF
TGTGCCAGCAGCTTACAGGCAGCCTTACCGTTCTCTGGGGCCAACGTCCTGACTTTC
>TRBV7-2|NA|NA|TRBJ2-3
CASSLGGRRWLADTQYF
TGTGCCAGCAGCTTAGGGGGGAGACGGTGGTTGGCAGATACGCAGTATTTT
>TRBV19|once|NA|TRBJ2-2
CASSRNRGELFF
TGTGCCAGTAGTAGAAACCGCGGGGAGCTGTTTTTT
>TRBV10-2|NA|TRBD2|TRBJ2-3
CASRTGGADTQYF
TGCGCCAGCAGGACCGGGGGGGCAGATACGCAGTATTTT
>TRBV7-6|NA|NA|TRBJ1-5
CASSLRGSNQPQHF
TGTGCCAGCAGCTTAAGAGGTAGCAATCAGCCCCAGCATTTT
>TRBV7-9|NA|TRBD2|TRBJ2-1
CASSLGSSGYNEQFF
TGTGCCAGCAGCTTAGGGTCTAGCGGGTACAATGAGCAGTTCTTC
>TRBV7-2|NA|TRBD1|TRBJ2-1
CASSFDRGPYNEQFF
TGTGCCAGCAGCTTTGACAGGGGGCCCTACAATGAGCAGTTCTTC
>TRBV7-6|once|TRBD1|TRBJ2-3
CASSLGGTGDGNTQYF
TGTGCCAGCAGCTTAGGAGGGACAGGGGATGGGAATACGCAGTATTTT